The 19 T cell receptor beta chains given below trace back to one sample, sequenced in a study of cytomegalovirus exposure and HLA in healthy donors. PCR was performed using 60 Vbeta and 13 Jbeta primers. TCRdb's table, derived via immunoSEQ multiplex PCR, lists solely in-frame clones and lacks some. Of around 140,000 clones listed, roughly 87% were seen once; the top ten hold around 0.54%. Material for sequencing was PBMCs. The receptors originated from a woman aged 40 to 50 in good health and CMV-seronegative.

This chain uses TRBV7-9 with TRBJ2-3; 7 positions match TRBD1. The CDR3 has 13 amino acids. CDR1 is SEHNR and CDR2 is FQNEAQ in the germline V gene (reference sequence). J was trimmed by 6 bases and V by 3 bases; bases with no gene match: 3. The CDR3 DNA reads TGTGCCAGCAGCTTGACAGGGATTGATACGCAGTATTTT. Translated: CASSLTGIDTQYF.

V gene TRBV11-3 combines with J gene TRBJ2-7; TRBD1 matches 7 bases. The J segment lost 6 bases and the V segment lost 6 bases, leaving 17 bases of the junction unmatched. CDR1 and CDR2 from the germline V gene are SGHNT and YENEEA. This CDR3 is 16 amino acids long. This CDR3 is CASSYQGDTPFSEQYF. CDR3 DNA: TGTGCCAGCAGTTACCAGGGGGATACACCATTCTCCGAGCAGTACTTC.

The chain recombines TRBV4-2 with TRBJ2-1; 14 bases agree with TRBD2. The V and J ends lost 0 bases and 0 bases, in that order; junction bases with no gene match: 1. CDR3 length: 18 residues. Germline V lookup: CDR1 LGHNA, CDR2 YNFKEQ. CDR3 coding DNA: TGTGCCAGCAGCCAAGAGGGGACTAGCGGGAGCTCCTACAATGAGCAGTTCTTC. Residues: CASSQEGTSGSSYNEQFF.

The V gene is TRBV28, the J gene TRBJ2-7; 9 bases line up with TRBD1. The junction had 8 bases not matched to a gene; V was cut back by 6 bases and J by 2 bases. The CDR3 sequence is 15 residues long. CDR1 is MDHEN and CDR2 is SYDVKM in the germline V gene. Here the CDR3 reads CASSVTGTGTYEQYF. CDR3 nucleotides: TGTGCCAGCAGCGTGACCGGGACAGGGACCTACGAGCAGTACTTC.

The chain uses TRBV9 and TRBJ1-5, with 7 nucleotides matching TRBD1. V lost 3 bases to trimming and J lost 7 bases; unmatched junction nucleotides: 7. This CDR3 is 14 amino acids long. CDR1 is SGDLS and CDR2 is YYNGEE in the germline V gene. In DNA, the CDR3 is TGTGCCAGCAGCGCCAATACAGGGGAACAGCCCCAGCATTTT. Translation gives CASSANTGEQPQHF.

The chain couples TRBV27 to TRBJ2-7, with TRBD1 identical over 7 bases. In germline, CDR1 is MNHEY, CDR2 SMNVEV (reference sequence). The V segment lost 11 bases and the J segment 2 bases; nucleotides outside the gene matches: 21. This CDR3 spans 17 amino acids. The CDR3 nucleotides read TGTGCCTGCCCCGAAGGTCTCCATCGGGACAGACCCTACGAGCAGTACTTC. Encoded protein: CACPEGLHRDRPYEQYF.

The chain recombines TRBV27 with TRBJ2-2; D gene uncertain. V was pared by 6 bases and J by 6 bases, with 8 bases between. This CDR3 is built from 12 residues. Germline loops: CDR1 MNHEY, CDR2 SMNVEV (reference sequence). The DNA of the CDR3 is TGTGCCAGCAGCTGGAGTCCCGGGGAGCTGTTTTTT. Translating gives CASSWSPGELFF.

The chain employs TRBV5-8 and TRBJ2-7; no reliable D call. There are 15 residues in the CDR3. Germline V lookup: CDR1 SGHTS, CDR2 YDEGEE. V lost 2 bases to trimming and J lost 3 bases, with 15 bases between them. The CDR3 DNA reads as TGTGCCAGCAGCTTCGATAAAGTGAGGATCTACGAGCAGTACTTC. Amino acids: CASSFDKVRIYEQYF.

The chain combines TRBV7-2 with TRBJ1-1; TRBD1 agrees at 8 bases. Germline assignment: CDR1 SGHTA and CDR2 FQGNSA. The CDR3 covers 15 residues. The V and J ends lost 3 bases and 4 bases, in that order; junction bases with no gene match: 7. The CDR3 DNA reads TGTGCCAGCAGCTTTCAGGGGGCCGCCGGCACTGAAGCTTTCTTT. It translates to CASSFQGAAGTEAFF.

The gene calls are TRBV6-5 and TRBJ2-1; 9 positions agree with TRBD1. The CDR3 covers 14 residues. Germline V lookup: CDR1 MNHEY, CDR2 SVGAGI. V shed 7 bases, J shed 5 bases, and the junction held 6 bases outside the gene matches. CDR3 in DNA: TGTGCCAGCACCCTGGACAGGGGCCACAATGAGCAGTTCTTC. Protein: CASTLDRGHNEQFF.

This clone was detected only once. This sequence joins TRBV6-1 and TRBJ1-6; 9 bases match TRBD1. This CDR3 spans 15 amino acids. Looked up from germline, CDR1 is MNHNS and CDR2 is SASEGT. The V segment lost 3 bases and the J segment 11 bases; nucleotides outside the gene matches: 8. CDR3 DNA: TGTGCCAGCAGTGATGTTGGACAGGGGAGAACACCCCTCCACTTT. Residues: CASSDVGQGRTPLHF.

J is TRBJ2-1 and V is TRBV6-5, with TRBD2 identical over 12 bases. The CDR3 contains 14 residues. Germline CDR1 reads MNHEY; CDR2 reads SVGAGI. The J segment lost 1 base and the V segment lost 8 bases, leaving 0 bases of the junction unmatched. CDR3 amino acids: CASGTSGSYNEQFF. CDR3 coding DNA: TGTGCCAGCGGGACTAGCGGGTCCTACAATGAGCAGTTCTTC.

This clone was recorded once. The chain uses TRBV5-1 and TRBJ2-7, with D tentatively TRBD1 (5 bases). Trimming took 2 bases from V and 0 from J, leaving 9 bases between them. Germline V gene data show CDR1 as SGHRS and CDR2 as YFSETQ. The length of the CDR3 is 14 residues. CDR3 sequence reads: CASSFQGSSYEQYF. The CDR3 nucleotides are TGCGCCAGCAGCTTCCAGGGATCCTCCTACGAGCAGTACTTC.

The V gene is TRBV5-1, the J gene TRBJ2-5, with 8 bases identical to TRBD1. The germline CDR1 and CDR2 sequences are SGHRS and YFSETQ. CDR3 length equals 13 residues. Trimming cost V 8 bases and J 6 bases; bases outside gene matches: 9. The CDR3 loop is CASQTGDGKTQYF. CDR3 DNA sequence: TGCGCCAGTCAGACAGGGGACGGAAAGACCCAGTACTTC.

The V gene is TRBV30, the J gene TRBJ1-5; the D gene is possibly TRBD1 (5 bases). CDR1 and CDR2 from the germline V gene are GTSNPN and SVGIG (reference sequence). CDR3 length: 13 amino acids. CDR3 sequence: CAKSQGDGQPQHF. CDR3 sequence (DNA): TGTGCTAAGTCCCAGGGCGACGGTCAGCCCCAGCATTTT.

V usage is TRBV29-1 and J usage is TRBJ2-3, with TRBD2 matching over 7 bases. There are 13 residues in the CDR3. Losses at the gene ends were 6 bases for V and 7 bases for J; bases not matched to a gene: 10. Germline CDR1 is SQVTM and CDR2 is ANQGSEA. CDR3 region: CSVARGDAHTQYF. As DNA, the CDR3 is TGCAGCGTAGCTCGGGGGGACGCACATACGCAGTATTTT.

The chain links TRBV15 to TRBJ2-2, with 8 nucleotides matching TRBD2. V was clipped by 1 base and J by 5 bases; unmatched bases: 12. Germline V CDR1 and CDR2: LNHNV, YYDKDF (reference sequence). The CDR3 sequence is 18 residues long. The CDR3 coding sequence is TGTGCCACCAGCAGAGGCAATCCGGGGGGGACGAGAACCGGGGAGCTGTTTTTT. Its translation: CATSRGNPGGTRTGELFF.

The V and J genes are TRBV5-4 and TRBJ2-1; 8 nucleotides align to TRBD1. Germline V lookup: CDR1 SGHNT, CDR2 YYREEE (reference sequence). The CDR3 has 13 amino acids. Germline trimming cut 2 bases from V and 7 bases from J; bases unmatched to any gene: 2. The CDR3 coding sequence is TGTGCCAGCAGCTTCACAGGGGGGAATGAGCAGTTCTTC. This codes for CASSFTGGNEQFF.

This rearrangement joins TRBV28 to TRBJ2-7, with 8 bases lining up with TRBD2. This CDR3 is 14 amino acids long. V lost 7 bases and J lost 0; bases outside the gene matches: 5. The germline V gene encodes CDR1 MDHEN and CDR2 SYDVKM. DNA of the CDR3: TGTGCCAGCATCCCCGGGACTAGCTCCTACGAGCAGTACTTC. This codes for CASIPGTSSYEQYF.